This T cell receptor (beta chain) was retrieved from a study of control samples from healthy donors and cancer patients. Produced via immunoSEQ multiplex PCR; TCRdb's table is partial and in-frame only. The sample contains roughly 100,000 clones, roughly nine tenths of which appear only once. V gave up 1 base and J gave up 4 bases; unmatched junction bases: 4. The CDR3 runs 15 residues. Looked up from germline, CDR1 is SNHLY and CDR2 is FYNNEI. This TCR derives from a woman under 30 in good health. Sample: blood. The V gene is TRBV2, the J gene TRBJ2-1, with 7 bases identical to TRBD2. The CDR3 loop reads CASSEVGGSYNEQFF. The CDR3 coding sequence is TGTGCCAGCAGTGAAGTGGGGGGGTCTTACAATGAGCAGTTCTTC.